Listed below are T cell receptor beta chains from one sample, sequenced in a study of T cells after posttransplantation cyclophosphamide. Libraries were prepared by immunoSEQ multiplex PCR; TCRdb keeps only in-frame clonotypes and omits some of them. The sample has under 4,500 clones, 68% seen once; the top ten hold roughly 24%. Sequenced material: memory CD8+ T cells sorted from blood. These receptors were collected from a middle-aged man. The conserved cysteine and the conserved F or W are not part of the CDR3 here. Each record gives: CDR3 protein, V gene, J gene.

CDR3: ASSFAGADYEQY
V: TRBV27
J: TRBJ2-7

CDR3: ASSQASYNEQF
V: TRBV7-9
J: TRBJ2-1

CDR3: ASSPGDYGYT
V: TRBV7-2
J: TRBJ1-2

CDR3: TSSSGLAGHEQF
V: TRBV5-6
J: TRBJ2-1

CDR3: ASSQGTSGYEQY
V: TRBV4-3
J: TRBJ2-7

CDR3: ASSKTGPTEAF
V: TRBV11-2
J: TRBJ1-1

CDR3: ASRLDTNTEAF
V: TRBV6-1
J: TRBJ1-1

CDR3: ASSQDSGVLGANVLT
V: TRBV4-3
J: TRBJ2-6

CDR3: ATSRVQSYNEKLF
V: TRBV15
J: TRBJ1-4

CDR3: ASSPRDRDPYEQY
V: TRBV11-3
J: TRBJ2-7

CDR3: SVEGLSYEQY
V: TRBV29-1
J: TRBJ2-7

CDR3: AWRNRGEWVYGYT
V: TRBV30
J: TRBJ1-2

CDR3: ASSSPGTGKGEQF
V: TRBV27
J: TRBJ2-1

CDR3: ASSFFESATYTDTQY
V: TRBV11-2
J: TRBJ2-3

CDR3: ASSSSGDYNEQF
V: TRBV27
J: TRBJ2-1

CDR3: ASSPTRDSLYGYT
V: TRBV28
J: TRBJ1-2

CDR3: ASSMRMNTEAF
V: TRBV19
J: TRBJ1-1

CDR3: ASSDGQGIVYGYT
V: TRBV19
J: TRBJ1-2

CDR3: ASSGLAGGYSYEQY
V: TRBV2
J: TRBJ2-7